Presented here are 28 T cell receptor beta chains from one specimen sequenced in a study of blood T cell repertoires in COVID-19. Some clones are missing from TCRdb's copy, which holds only in-frame ones; the method was immunoSEQ multiplex PCR. The repertoire holds roughly 150,000 clones, with approximately 90% as singletons. What was sequenced was peripheral blood. These receptors all come from a man between 50 and 59 years old who had recovered from COVID-19.

This rearrangement joins TRBV6-2 or TRBV6-3 to TRBJ1-2; 8 nucleotides agree with TRBD1. The J segment lost 3 bases and the V segment lost 2 bases, leaving 2 bases of the junction unmatched. This CDR3 contains 14 residues. From germline, CDR1 is MNHEY and CDR2 SVGEGT. CDR3 protein: CASSYTDRDYGYTF. CDR3 DNA sequence: TGTGCCAGCAGTTACACGGACAGGGACTATGGCTACACCTTC.

This clone was counted once. This sequence joins TRBV29-1 and TRBJ2-5, with a tentative D call TRBD1 (6 bases). The CDR3 is made up of 14 amino acids. Trimming shortened V by 4 bases and J by 4 bases, and 16 bases separated the two germline ends. The germline CDR1 and CDR2 sequences are SQVTM and ANQGSEA. The CDR3 nucleotides are TGCAGCGTTGCCCCTCTCTCAGGGGTAGAGACCCAGTACTTC. Residues: CSVAPLSGVETQYF.

The J gene is TRBJ1-5, the V gene TRBV4-1; no clear D gene. Germline-derived CDR1 and CDR2 are MGHRA and YSYEKL. CDR3 length: 14 amino acids. The V end lost 4 bases, the J end lost 7 bases, and 14 bases lay between the germline ends. CDR3 nucleotide sequence: TGCGCCAGCAGCCCCCTGATGGTTGGCCAGCCCCAGCATTTT. Translation gives CASSPLMVGQPQHF.

V is TRBV19 and J is TRBJ1-1, with 10 positions matching TRBD1. This CDR3 contains 13 residues. Germline CDR1 and CDR2: LNHDA and SQIVND (reference sequence). The J segment lost 3 bases and the V segment lost 6 bases, leaving 1 base of the junction unmatched. The CDR3 DNA reads as TGTGCCAGTAGGGACAGGGGGGACACTGAAGCTTTCTTT. It is translated as CASRDRGDTEAFF.

This sequence joins TRBV6-4 and TRBJ2-2, with D maybe TRBD2 (6 bases). The V end was cut by 10 bases, the J end by 4 bases, with 25 bases between. The CDR3 runs to 17 residues. Per germline, CDR1 MRHNA and CDR2 SNTAGT. Written as DNA, the CDR3 is TGTGCCACCTTAGGGGTAAAGGGAGGAGGAAGCACCGGGGAGCTGTTTTTT. It yields the protein CATLGVKGGGSTGELFF.

The genes are TRBV19 and TRBJ1-5, with 9 bases aligning to TRBD1. This CDR3 region has 16 residues. The germline V gene has CDR1 LNHDA and CDR2 SQIVND (reference sequence). Unmatched junction bases numbered 4, after V lost 3 bases and J lost 1 base. In DNA, the CDR3 is TGTGCCAGTAGTATCCGAGACAGGGGGAGCAATCAGCCCCAGCATTTT. Translation: CASSIRDRGSNQPQHF.

The gene calls are TRBV7-2 and TRBJ2-1; D gene unclear. The V gene lost 5 bases and the J gene lost 5 bases, with 19 bases spanning the gap. Germline CDR1 is SGHTA and CDR2 is FQGNSA. This CDR3 region has 16 residues. CDR3 sequence reads: CASSLTWASLNNEQFF. CDR3 coding DNA: TGTGCCAGCAGCCTCACCTGGGCCTCCCTTAACAATGAGCAGTTCTTC.

This chain links TRBV5-1 with TRBJ2-1; 8 nucleotides agree with TRBD2. The CDR3 has 16 residues. Germline V gene data show CDR1 as SGHRS and CDR2 as YFSETQ. Germline trimming cut 3 bases from V and 3 bases from J; bases unmatched to any gene: 8. The CDR3 bases are TGCGCCAGCAGCTGGCCGACTAGCGACTACTACAATGAGCAGTTCTTC. Residues: CASSWPTSDYYNEQFF.

The chain uses TRBV9 and TRBJ2-3, with D maybe TRBD1 (6 bases). Trimming shortened V by 6 bases and J by 1 base, and 9 bases separated the two germline ends. Germline values: CDR1 SGDLS, CDR2 YYNGEE. The CDR3 spans 13 residues. CDR3: CASNRQGTDTQYF. The CDR3 DNA sequence: TGTGCCAGCAACAGACAGGGCACAGATACGCAGTATTTT.

The V gene is TRBV24-1, the J gene TRBJ2-3; 7 bases agree with TRBD1. Germline CDR1 and CDR2: KGHDR and SFDVKD. Trimming cost V 2 bases and J 2 bases; bases outside gene matches: 3. The CDR3 spans 15 residues. The CDR3 sequence: CATSDSGTATDTQYF. In DNA form, the CDR3 reads TGTGCCACCAGTGATTCCGGGACAGCCACAGATACGCAGTATTTT.

The rearrangement joins TRBV4-3 to TRBJ2-7; D possibly corresponds to TRBD1 (6 bases). The ends were cut back, 5 bases at V and 2 bases at J, with 31 bases in the middle. From germline, CDR1 is LGHNA and CDR2 YSLEER. The CDR3 covers 20 residues. The CDR3 region is CASSSRRGGVLYPSTYEQYF. Here the CDR3 DNA reads TGCGCCAGCAGCTCCAGGAGAGGGGGAGTACTGTATCCGAGTACCTACGAGCAGTACTTC.

J is TRBJ1-2 and V is TRBV18; D is unclear. This CDR3 has 13 residues. Trimming took 2 bases from V and 6 from J, leaving 10 bases between them. Germline lookup yields CDR1 KGHSH and CDR2 LQKENI. The DNA for the CDR3 is TGTGCCAGCTCACCAAGTACAGTCAATGGCTACACCTTC. Translated: CASSPSTVNGYTF.

The V and J genes are TRBV6-5 and TRBJ2-2; D is undetermined. Germline assignment: CDR1 MNHEY and CDR2 SVGAGI. Trimming left V 6 bases short and J 1 base short, with 9 bases between. The CDR3 extends over 14 amino acids. CDR3 coding DNA: TGTGCCAGCAGCCCATTTTGGAACACCGGGGAGCTGTTTTTT. Its protein product is CASSPFWNTGELFF.

The J gene is TRBJ2-5, the V gene TRBV2, with unresolved D. Germline assignment: CDR1 SNHLY and CDR2 FYNNEI. The CDR3 length is 12 residues. V was clipped by 5 bases and J by 5 bases, with 9 bases between them. CDR3 protein: CASSTLRETQYF. DNA for the CDR3: TGTGCCAGCAGTACTCTCCGGGAGACCCAGTACTTC. Together with reference TRBV2 and TRBJ2-5, the CDR3 gives the full variable domain: EPEVTQTPSHQVTQMGQEVILRCVPISNHLYFYWYRQILGQKVEFLVSFYNNEISEKSEIFDDQFSVERPDGSNFTLKIRSTKLEDSAMYFCASSTLRETQYFGPGTRLLVL.

The J gene is TRBJ2-3, the V gene TRBV4-1, with D possibly matching TRBD2 (6 bases). Trimming cost V 0 bases and J 5 bases, with 15 bases left between them. The length of the CDR3 is 16 residues. CDR1 and CDR2 (germline): MGHRA, YSYEKL. DNA of the CDR3: TGCGCCAGCAGCCAAGATAAAGCTAGCGCCGAAGATACGCAGTATTTT. Protein sequence: CASSQDKASAEDTQYF.

V gene TRBV5-6 combines with J gene TRBJ1-6; D perhaps matches TRBD1 (5 bases). The CDR3 loop spans 14 amino acids. Trimming took off 0 bases at V and 6 bases at J, with 7 bases between the two ends. CDR1 is SGHDT and CDR2 is YYEEEE in the germline V gene. The DNA for the CDR3 is TGTGCCAGCAGCTTGGGCAGGGCTAATTCACCCCTCCACTTT. Protein: CASSLGRANSPLHF.

The rearrangement links TRBV10-3 to TRBJ1-1, with D possibly matching TRBD1 (5 bases). There are 14 residues in the CDR3. V was cut by 7 bases and J by 1 base, with 13 bases left in between. Germline CDR1 and CDR2: ENHRY and SYGVKD. The CDR3 bases are TGTGCCATCAAGGGACTAAAGGAGAACACTGAAGCTTTCTTT. Encoded protein: CAIKGLKENTEAFF.

This chain connects TRBV13 to TRBJ1-4, with D perhaps matching TRBD1 (5 bases). Germline V CDR1 and CDR2: PRHDT, FYEKMQ (reference sequence). The CDR3 is 16 residues long. Trimming removed 1 base from V and 1 base from J, with 10 bases in between. CDR3 in amino acids: CASSLEGGGTNEKLFF. The CDR3 nucleotides are TGTGCCAGCAGCTTAGAAGGCGGGGGAACTAATGAAAAACTGTTTTTT. Full variable domain (outside the CDR3, taken from reference TRBV13 and TRBJ1-4): AAGVIQSPRHLIKEKRETATLKCYPIPRHDTVYWYQQGPGQDPQFLISFYEKMQSDKGSIPDRFSAQQFSDYHSELNMSSLELGDSALYFCASSLEGGGTNEKLFFGSGTQLSVL.

The V call is TRBV7-6, the J call TRBJ2-2; 7 bases map to TRBD1. CDR1 and CDR2 from the germline V gene are SGHVS and FNYEAQ. Trimming cost V 3 bases and J 0 bases; bases outside gene matches: 4. The CDR3 is 16 residues long. Written as DNA, the CDR3 is TGTGCCAGCAGCTTCCGACAGGGCCCGAACACCGGGGAGCTGTTTTTT. It is translated as CASSFRQGPNTGELFF.

J is TRBJ1-6 and V is TRBV6-5, with 7 positions matching TRBD1. V lost 5 bases to trimming and J lost 6 bases; unmatched junction nucleotides: 7. Germline values: CDR1 MNHEY, CDR2 SVGAGI. The CDR3 is 15 residues long. The CDR3 coding sequence is TGTGCCAGCAGTCAGACAGGGTCGGGTAATTCACCCCTCCACTTT. Amino acids: CASSQTGSGNSPLHF.

The chain has TRBV6-2 or TRBV6-3 and TRBJ2-2, with TRBD1 as a possible D gene (6 bases). With 4 bases removed from V and 4 bases from J, the gap between germline ends came to 13 bases. This CDR3 contains 15 residues. Germline lookup yields CDR1 MNHEY and CDR2 SVGEGT. The CDR3 here is CASSFYRDRTGELFF. The CDR3 bases are TGTGCCAGCAGTTTCTACAGGGACCGCACCGGGGAGCTGTTTTTT.

This chain joins TRBV9 and TRBJ1-2, with 8 bases aligning to TRBD1. The germline CDR1 and CDR2 sequences are SGDLS and YYNGEE. The CDR3 totals 19 residues. V was pared by 4 bases and J by 0 bases, with 17 bases of the junction left unmatched. This CDR3 reads CASSPEDRRGLRTNYGYTF. The CDR3 DNA is TGTGCCAGCAGCCCGGAAGACCGCAGGGGGCTTCGAACTAACTATGGCTACACCTTC.

The V call is TRBV4-2, the J call TRBJ1-6, with D possibly being TRBD1 (6 bases). V lost 0 bases to trimming and J lost 6 bases, with 12 bases between them. The germline CDR1 and CDR2 sequences are LGHNA and YNFKEQ. The CDR3 has 16 amino acids. CDR3 protein: CASSQDRGQFNSPLHF. The DNA for the CDR3 is TGTGCCAGCAGCCAAGATAGGGGACAATTTAATTCACCCCTCCACTTT.

V usage is TRBV5-8 and J usage is TRBJ1-3, with D perhaps matching TRBD1 (6 bases). V was shortened by 7 bases and J by 4 bases, with 18 bases between the two germline ends. The germline gives CDR1 SGHTS, CDR2 YDEGEE. The CDR3 length is 15 residues. The CDR3 here is CASLWPGAAGNTIYF. CDR3 sequence (DNA): TGTGCCAGCCTATGGCCAGGGGCGGCCGGAAACACCATATATTTT.

The chain couples TRBV7-2 to TRBJ1-4; D uncertain. With 3 bases removed from V and 5 bases from J, the gap between germline ends came to 10 bases. The CDR3 is made up of 14 amino acids. Looked up from germline, CDR1 is SGHTA and CDR2 is FQGNSA. DNA for the CDR3: TGTGCCAGCAGCTTTAAGAGGGCAAATGAAAAACTGTTTTTT. Protein sequence: CASSFKRANEKLFF.

This chain connects TRBV11-2 to TRBJ2-5; tentatively, D is TRBD1 (6 bases). CDR1 and CDR2 from the germline V gene are SGHAT and FQNNGV. This CDR3 is 16 amino acids long. Trimming removed 3 bases from V and 1 base from J, with 15 bases in between. In DNA, the CDR3 is TGTGCCAGCAGCTTGGGGCAGGGGAGAGGCCAAGAGACCCAGTACTTC. It yields the protein CASSLGQGRGQETQYF.

The J gene is TRBJ1-4, the V gene TRBV6-1; a possible D gene is TRBD1 (5 bases). Trimming left V 7 bases short and J 3 bases short, with 15 bases between. Germline V gene lookup returns CDR1 MNHNS and CDR2 SASEGT. This CDR3 is 15 amino acids long. CDR3 sequence (DNA): TGTGCCAGCACCGGAGCGGGGGAGGCTAATGAAAAACTGTTTTTT. Encoded protein: CASTGAGEANEKLFF.

This chain links TRBV9 with TRBJ2-2, with 8 nucleotides matching TRBD2. CDR1 and CDR2 from the germline V gene are SGDLS and YYNGEE. After removal of 4 bases from V and 7 bases from J, the junction contained 12 bases not matched to a gene. This CDR3 contains 16 residues. CDR3 nucleotide sequence: TGTGCCAGCAGCCCACGAAGCGGGAGTTCGAGCGGGGAGCTGTTTTTT. It encodes CASSPRSGSSSGELFF.